These 11 T cell receptor beta chains were all obtained from the same sample, sequenced in a study of chemoradiotherapy in HPV16-positive cancers. Using immunoSEQ multiplex PCR, the repertoire was profiled, and TCRdb retains in-frame clones only, with some absent. The sample consists of about 4,700 clones, 70% to 90% of them appearing once. This specimen consisted of tumor tissue, obtained from a patient who underwent chemoradiotherapy. Receptor source: a human donor with HPV-associated anogenital cancer.

The DNA of the CDR3 is TGTGCCAGTAGCCTCTCCCCGATCGGCAGGGGTGGGTCCGGGGAGCTGTTTTTT. Translating gives CASSLSPIGRGGSGELFF. The chain is built from TRBV19 and TRBJ2-2; weak D call: TRBD1 (6 bases). Trimming left V 6 bases short and J 6 bases short, with 26 bases between. CDR1 and CDR2 (germline): LNHDA, SQIVND (reference sequence). This CDR3 is built from 18 residues.

The rearrangement joins TRBV11-1 to TRBJ2-3; D call uncertain. The V and J ends lost 4 bases and 8 bases respectively, with 19 bases between them. Germline assignment: CDR1 SGHAT and CDR2 FQDESV (reference sequence). The CDR3 has 15 residues. The CDR3 nucleotides are TGTGCCAGCAGCTCCCATTCTTACAAGGCGGCTACGCAGTATTTT. It yields the protein CASSSHSYKAATQYF.

The rearrangement links TRBV7-9 to TRBJ2-7, with D unresolved. Germline loops: CDR1 SEHNR, CDR2 FQNEAQ (reference sequence). The CDR3 is 15 residues long. V dropped 5 bases and J dropped 2 bases, with 16 bases sitting between them. The CDR3 DNA reads TGTGCCAGCAGCCCCCCCGCAGGAGTTACCTACGAGCAGTACTTC. As protein: CASSPPAGVTYEQYF. The complete variable domain, with remaining parts taken from reference TRBV7-9 and TRBJ2-7, reads DTGVSQNPRHKITKRGQNVTFRCDPISEHNRLYWYRQTLGQGPEFLTYFQNEAQLEKSRLLSDRFSAERPKGSFSTLEIQRTEQGDSAMYLCASSPPAGVTYEQYFGPGTRLTVT.

The chain combines TRBV5-1 with TRBJ2-4, with 8 positions matching TRBD1. This CDR3 region has 15 residues. J lost 6 bases, V lost 1 base, and 6 bases had no gene match. The germline V gene encodes CDR1 SGHRS and CDR2 YFSETQ. Here the CDR3 DNA reads TGCGCCAGCAGCTTGTCAGGGGGCAGCGGAAACATTCAGTACTTC. It yields the protein CASSLSGGSGNIQYF.

This chain joins TRBV7-2 and TRBJ2-1, with 7 bases that match TRBD2. This CDR3 is 15 amino acids long. V was pared by 5 bases and J by 8 bases, with 12 bases of the junction left unmatched. Germline loops: CDR1 SGHTA, CDR2 FQGNSA. CDR3 DNA: TGTGCCAGCAGCCCTCCCGGGACTACCTTCCATGAGCAGTTCTTC. It translates to CASSPPGTTFHEQFF.

This clone is a singleton in its sample. The J gene is TRBJ2-7, the V gene TRBV6-5, with 14 nucleotides matching TRBD2. CDR1 MNHEY and CDR2 SVGAGI come from the germline V gene. The length of the CDR3 is 16 residues. Trimming removed 0 bases from V and 6 bases from J; junction bases left unmatched: 4. The CDR3 DNA sequence: TGTGCCAGCAGTTACTCGGGACTAGCGGGAGTCCGCGAGCAGTACTTC. Residues: CASSYSGLAGVREQYF.

This chain connects TRBV11-3 to TRBJ1-6; D is possibly TRBD1 (5 bases). This CDR3 is 14 amino acids long. Germline V CDR1 and CDR2: SGHNT, YENEEA. The V end was cut by 5 bases, the J end by 6 bases, with 11 bases between. The CDR3 DNA reads TGTGCCAGCAGCCGCGGACAAATTAATTCACCCCTCCACTTT. It is translated as CASSRGQINSPLHF.

The CDR3 sequence is CASSFGPPNREPYTGELFF. CDR3 bases: TGTGCCAGCAGCTTTGGTCCCCCTAACAGGGAACCATACACCGGGGAGCTGTTTTTT. The chain carries TRBV5-5 and TRBJ2-2; the D gene is possibly TRBD1 (6 bases). Germline CDR1 and CDR2: SGHKS and YYEKEE (reference sequence). V shed 2 bases and J shed 3 bases, with 23 bases lying between them. This CDR3 has 19 residues.

This rearrangement joins TRBV21-1 to TRBJ2-7; the DNA was not used to check the table's D call, TRBD2. TRBV21-1 is listed as a pseudogene. The CDR3 extends over 13 amino acids. For the CDR3, the DNA is TGTGCCAGCAGCGCGGGACTTTCGGGCGAGCAGTACTTC. Residues: CASSAGLSGEQYF.

The chain combines TRBV28 with TRBJ1-5, with 8 bases aligning to TRBD1. With 5 bases clipped from V and 4 bases from J, the junction kept 13 bases outside the gene matches. This CDR3 comprises 17 residues. Germline V gene lookup returns CDR1 MDHEN and CDR2 SYDVKM. The CDR3 loop is CASSTQPGQVSNQPQHF. DNA of the CDR3: TGTGCCAGCAGTACGCAGCCGGGACAGGTCTCTAATCAGCCCCAGCATTTT.

The chain joins TRBV11-1 to TRBJ1-1, with 7 bases that match TRBD1. This CDR3 is built from 13 residues. Germline CDR1 SGHAT, CDR2 FQDESV (reference sequence). V lost 4 bases and J lost 4; bases outside the gene matches: 3. For the CDR3, the DNA is TGTGCCAGCAGCTGGGGACAGAGCACTGAAGCTTTCTTT. It encodes CASSWGQSTEAFF.